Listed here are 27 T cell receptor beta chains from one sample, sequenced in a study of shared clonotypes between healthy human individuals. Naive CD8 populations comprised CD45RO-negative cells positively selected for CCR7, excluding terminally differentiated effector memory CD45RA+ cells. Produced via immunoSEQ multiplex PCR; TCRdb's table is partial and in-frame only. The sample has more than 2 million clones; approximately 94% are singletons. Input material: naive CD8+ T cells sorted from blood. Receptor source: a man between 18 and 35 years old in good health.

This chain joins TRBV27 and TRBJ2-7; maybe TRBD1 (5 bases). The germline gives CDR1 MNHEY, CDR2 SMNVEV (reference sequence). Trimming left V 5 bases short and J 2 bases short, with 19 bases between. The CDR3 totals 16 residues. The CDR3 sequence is CASSVSQGTITYEQYF. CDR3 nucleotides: TGTGCCAGCAGTGTAAGCCAGGGTACAATCACCTACGAGCAGTACTTC.

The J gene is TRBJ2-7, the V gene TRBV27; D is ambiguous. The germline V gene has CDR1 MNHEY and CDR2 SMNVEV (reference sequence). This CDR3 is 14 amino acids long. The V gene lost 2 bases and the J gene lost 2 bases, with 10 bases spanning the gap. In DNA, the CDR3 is TGTGCCAGCAGTTTAAGTGTAGACACCTACGAGCAGTACTTC. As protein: CASSLSVDTYEQYF.

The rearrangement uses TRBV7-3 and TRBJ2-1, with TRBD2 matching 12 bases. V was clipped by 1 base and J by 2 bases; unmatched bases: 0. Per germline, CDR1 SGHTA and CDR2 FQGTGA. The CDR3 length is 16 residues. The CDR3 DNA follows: TGTGCCAGCAGCTTAAGGACTAGCGGGACCTACAATGAGCAGTTCTTC. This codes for CASSLRTSGTYNEQFF.

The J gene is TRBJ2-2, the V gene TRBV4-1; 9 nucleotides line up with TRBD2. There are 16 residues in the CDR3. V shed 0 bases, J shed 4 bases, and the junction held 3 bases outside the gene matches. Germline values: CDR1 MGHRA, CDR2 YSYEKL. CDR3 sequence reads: CASSQEGGRATGELFF. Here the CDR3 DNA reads TGCGCCAGCAGCCAAGAGGGCGGGAGGGCCACCGGGGAGCTGTTTTTT.

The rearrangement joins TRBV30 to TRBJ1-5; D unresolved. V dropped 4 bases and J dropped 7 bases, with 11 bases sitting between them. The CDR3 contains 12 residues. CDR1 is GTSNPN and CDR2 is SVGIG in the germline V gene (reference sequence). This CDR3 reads CAWNIKEQPQHF. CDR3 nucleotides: TGTGCCTGGAATATAAAAGAGCAGCCCCAGCATTTT. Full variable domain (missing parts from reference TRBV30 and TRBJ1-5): SQTIHQWPATLVQPVGSPLSLECTVEGTSNPNLYWYRQAAGRGLQLLFYSVGIGQISSEVPQNLSASRPQDRQFILSSKKLLLSDSGFYLCAWNIKEQPQHFGDGTRLSIL.

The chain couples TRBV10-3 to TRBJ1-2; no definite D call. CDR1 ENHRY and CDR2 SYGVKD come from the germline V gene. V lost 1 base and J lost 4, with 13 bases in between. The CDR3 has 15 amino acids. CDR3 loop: CAISEFSTVGYGYTF. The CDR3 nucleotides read TGTGCCATCAGTGAGTTCAGTACAGTGGGCTATGGCTACACCTTC.

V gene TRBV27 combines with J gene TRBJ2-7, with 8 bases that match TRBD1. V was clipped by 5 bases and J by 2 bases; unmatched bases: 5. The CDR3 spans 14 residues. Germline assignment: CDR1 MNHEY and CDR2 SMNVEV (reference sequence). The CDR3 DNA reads TGTGCCAGCAGTGGACAGGGTTCGACCTACGAGCAGTACTTC. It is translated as CASSGQGSTYEQYF.

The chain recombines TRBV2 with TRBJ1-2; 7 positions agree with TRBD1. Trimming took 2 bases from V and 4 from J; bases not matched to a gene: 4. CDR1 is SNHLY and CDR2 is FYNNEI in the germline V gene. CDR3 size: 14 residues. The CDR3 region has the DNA TGTGCCAGCAGTGAACAATCAGGGGGCTATGGCTACACCTTC. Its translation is CASSEQSGGYGYTF. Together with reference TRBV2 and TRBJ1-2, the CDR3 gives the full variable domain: EPEVTQTPSHQVTQMGQEVILRCVPISNHLYFYWYRQILGQKVEFLVSFYNNEISEKSEIFDDQFSVERPDGSNFTLKIRSTKLEDSAMYFCASSEQSGGYGYTFGSGTRLTVV.

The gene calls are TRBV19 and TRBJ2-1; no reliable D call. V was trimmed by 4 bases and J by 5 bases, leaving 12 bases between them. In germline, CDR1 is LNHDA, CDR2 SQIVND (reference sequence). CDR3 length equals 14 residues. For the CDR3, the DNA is TGTGCCAGTAGTAACCCCAAGCCCCACAATGAGCAGTTCTTC. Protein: CASSNPKPHNEQFF.

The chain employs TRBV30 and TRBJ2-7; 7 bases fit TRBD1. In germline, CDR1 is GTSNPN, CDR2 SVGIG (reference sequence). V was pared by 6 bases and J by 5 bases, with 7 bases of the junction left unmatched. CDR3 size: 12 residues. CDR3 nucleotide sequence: TGTGCCTGCCAAAAACAGGGGAACGAGCAGTACTTC. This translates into CACQKQGNEQYF.

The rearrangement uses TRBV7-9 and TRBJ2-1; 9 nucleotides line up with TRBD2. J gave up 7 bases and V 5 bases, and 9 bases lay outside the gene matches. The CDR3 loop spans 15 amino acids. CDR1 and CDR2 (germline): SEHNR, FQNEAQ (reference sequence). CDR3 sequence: CASSSSSGLANEQFF. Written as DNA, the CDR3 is TGTGCCAGCAGCAGTTCAAGCGGACTAGCGAATGAGCAGTTCTTC.

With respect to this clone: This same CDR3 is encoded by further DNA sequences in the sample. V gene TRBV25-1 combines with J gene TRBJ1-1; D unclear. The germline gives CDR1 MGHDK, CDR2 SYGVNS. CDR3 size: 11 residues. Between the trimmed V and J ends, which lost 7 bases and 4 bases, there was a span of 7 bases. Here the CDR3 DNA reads TGTGCCAGCATGCTAGGCACTGAAGCTTTCTTT. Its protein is CASMLGTEAFF.

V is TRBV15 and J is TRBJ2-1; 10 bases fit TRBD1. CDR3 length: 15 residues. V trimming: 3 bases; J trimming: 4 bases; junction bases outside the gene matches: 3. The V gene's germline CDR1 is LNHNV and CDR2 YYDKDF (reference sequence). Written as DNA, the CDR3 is TGTGCCACCAGCAGTCCGGGACAGGGGTACAATGAGCAGTTCTTC. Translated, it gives CATSSPGQGYNEQFF.

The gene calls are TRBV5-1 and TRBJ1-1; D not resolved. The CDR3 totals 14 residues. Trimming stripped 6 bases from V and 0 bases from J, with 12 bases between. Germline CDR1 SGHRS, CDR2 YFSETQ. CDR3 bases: TGCGCCAGCAAAGTCAGCTTTATGAACACTGAAGCTTTCTTT. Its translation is CASKVSFMNTEAFF.

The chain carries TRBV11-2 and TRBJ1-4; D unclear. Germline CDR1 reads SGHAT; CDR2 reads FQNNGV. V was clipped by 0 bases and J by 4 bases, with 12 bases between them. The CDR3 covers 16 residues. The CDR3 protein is CASSLDYWQVNEKLFF. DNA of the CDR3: TGTGCCAGCAGCTTAGATTACTGGCAGGTTAATGAAAAACTGTTTTTT.

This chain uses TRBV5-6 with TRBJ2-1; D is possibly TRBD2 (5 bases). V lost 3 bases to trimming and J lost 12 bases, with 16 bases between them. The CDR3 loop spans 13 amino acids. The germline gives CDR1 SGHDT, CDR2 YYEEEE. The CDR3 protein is CASSSSFGGGQFF. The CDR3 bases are TGTGCCAGCAGCTCTTCCTTTGGAGGAGGGCAGTTCTTC.

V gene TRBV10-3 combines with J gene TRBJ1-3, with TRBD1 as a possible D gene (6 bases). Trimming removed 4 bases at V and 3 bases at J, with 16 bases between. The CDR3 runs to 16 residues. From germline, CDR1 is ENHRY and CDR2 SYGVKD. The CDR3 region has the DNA TGTGCCATCAGTGGGGGTACAGGGCTTTATGGAAACACCATATATTTT. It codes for CAISGGTGLYGNTIYF.

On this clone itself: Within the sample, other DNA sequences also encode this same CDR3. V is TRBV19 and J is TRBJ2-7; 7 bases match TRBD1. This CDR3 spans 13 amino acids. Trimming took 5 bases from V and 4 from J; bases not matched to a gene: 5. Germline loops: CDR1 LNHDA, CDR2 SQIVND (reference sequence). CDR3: CASSPGQFYEQYF. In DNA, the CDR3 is TGTGCCAGTAGTCCGGGACAGTTTTACGAGCAGTACTTC.

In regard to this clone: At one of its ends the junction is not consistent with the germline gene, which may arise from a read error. The CDR3 DNA sequence: TGTGCCAGCAGTTTAGTAGCGGGAGCCCGGGAGACCCAGTACTTC. This translates into CASSLVAGARETQYF. The J gene is TRBJ2-5, the V gene TRBV13, with 9 bases matching TRBD2. The CDR3 runs 15 residues. Per germline, CDR1 PRHDT and CDR2 FYEKMQ (reference sequence).

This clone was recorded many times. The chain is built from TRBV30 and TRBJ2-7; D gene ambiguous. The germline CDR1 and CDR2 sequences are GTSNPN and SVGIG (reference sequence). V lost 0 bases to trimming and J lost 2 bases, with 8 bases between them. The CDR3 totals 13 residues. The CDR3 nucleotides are TGTGCCTGGAGTGTAGGATCCGCCTACGAGCAGTACTTC. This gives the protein CAWSVGSAYEQYF.

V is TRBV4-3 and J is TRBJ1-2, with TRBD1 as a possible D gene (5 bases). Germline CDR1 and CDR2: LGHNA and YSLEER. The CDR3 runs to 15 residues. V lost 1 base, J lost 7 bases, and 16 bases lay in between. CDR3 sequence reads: CASSQVRGPLGGYTF. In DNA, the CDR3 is TGCGCCAGCAGCCAAGTACGGGGACCCCTCGGTGGCTACACCTTC.

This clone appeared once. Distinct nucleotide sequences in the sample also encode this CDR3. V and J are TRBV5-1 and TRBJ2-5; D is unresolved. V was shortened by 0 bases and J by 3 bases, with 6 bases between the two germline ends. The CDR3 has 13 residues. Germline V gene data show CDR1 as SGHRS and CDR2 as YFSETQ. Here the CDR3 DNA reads TGCGCCAGCAGCTTGGTACCGGAAGAGACCCAGTACTTC. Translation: CASSLVPEETQYF. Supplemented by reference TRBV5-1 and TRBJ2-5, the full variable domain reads KAGVTQTPRYLIKTRGQQVTLSCSPISGHRSVSWYQQTPGQGLQFLFEYFSETQRNKGNFPGRFSGRQFSNSRSEMNVSTLELGDSALYLCASSLVPEETQYFGPGTRLLVL.

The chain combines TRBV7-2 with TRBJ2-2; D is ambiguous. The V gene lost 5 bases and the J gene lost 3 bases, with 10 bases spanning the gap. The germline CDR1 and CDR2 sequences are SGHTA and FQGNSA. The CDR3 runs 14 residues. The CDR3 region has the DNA TGTGCCAGCAGCCCCGGACCCTACACCGGGGAGCTGTTTTTT. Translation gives CASSPGPYTGELFF.

CDR3 sequence (DNA): TGTGCCAGCAGCTTAGTTGCGGAGGAACAAGAGACCCAGTACTTC. Translating gives CASSLVAEEQETQYF. The rearrangement uses TRBV7-8 and TRBJ2-5; D may be TRBD2 (5 bases). The CDR3 runs 15 residues. V lost 1 base, J lost 2 bases, and 11 bases lay in between. Germline V gene lookup returns CDR1 SGHVS and CDR2 FQNEAQ.

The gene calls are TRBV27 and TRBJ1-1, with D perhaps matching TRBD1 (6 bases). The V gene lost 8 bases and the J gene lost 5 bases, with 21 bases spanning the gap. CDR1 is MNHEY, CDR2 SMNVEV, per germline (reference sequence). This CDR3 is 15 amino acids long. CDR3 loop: CASVVGGAGGTEAFF. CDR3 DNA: TGTGCCAGCGTGGTCGGGGGCGCGGGGGGGACTGAAGCTTTCTTT.

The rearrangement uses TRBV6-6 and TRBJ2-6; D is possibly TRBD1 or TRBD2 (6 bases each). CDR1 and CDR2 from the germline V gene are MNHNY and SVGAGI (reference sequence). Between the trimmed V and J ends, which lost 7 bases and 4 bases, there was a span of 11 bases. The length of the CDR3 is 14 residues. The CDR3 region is CASNPGAGANVLTF. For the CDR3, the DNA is TGTGCCAGCAATCCGGGGGCCGGGGCCAACGTCCTGACTTTC.

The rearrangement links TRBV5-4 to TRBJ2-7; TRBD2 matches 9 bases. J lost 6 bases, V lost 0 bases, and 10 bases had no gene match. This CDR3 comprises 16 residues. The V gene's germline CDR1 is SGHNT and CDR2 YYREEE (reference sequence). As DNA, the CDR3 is TGTGCCAGCAGCTTGGCCGGAGCGGGAGGAATTGGCGAGCAGTACTTC. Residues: CASSLAGAGGIGEQYF.